In this sample, the clone carrying this TCR beta chain turned up a few times. TCRdb redid the calling of the RT-PCR reads with MiXCR, one entry per CDR3 protein. Of 920,000 or so distinct CDR3 sequences in the sample, about 20% were seen once. The sample originates from a study of patients and donors after allogeneic stem cell transplantation. The clonotype originates from a human donor who was either an allogeneic HSCT recipient or a stem cell or donor lymphocyte infusion donor (not recorded which). It is not recorded whose cells these are; they may come from a transplant donor. Sequenced material: blood, either unsorted or a sorted T cell fraction (not recorded which).

The CDR3 sequence: CASSPSPLKKGNQPQHF. The CDR3 DNA reads TGCGCCAGCAGCCCATCACCGCTAAAAAAGGGCAATCAGCCCCAGCATTTT. The V gene is TRBV4-1, the J gene TRBJ1-5, with unresolved D. The CDR3 runs to 17 residues. The germline V gene encodes CDR1 MGHRA and CDR2 YSYEKL. V was clipped by 4 bases and J by 2 bases, with 18 bases between them.